The clone carrying this T cell receptor (beta chain) was seen a single time. The method was immunoSEQ multiplex PCR; TCRdb's version includes in-frame clones alone and lacks a portion of them. The top ten hold around an eighth of the sample, which has 110,000 or so clones, 85% seen once. V was pared by 3 bases and J by 7 bases, with 7 bases of the junction left unmatched. The CDR3 is 15 residues long. CDR1 and CDR2 (germline): KGHSH, LQKENI. The sample originates from a study of blood T cell repertoires in COVID-19. Overall study: Both acute and convalescent COVID-19 samples were obtained from the United States, Italy and Spain.

The V call is TRBV18, the J call TRBJ1-5; 9 positions match TRBD1. Material for sequencing was peripheral blood. The TCR comes from a human donor in a cohort sampled during active COVID-19. CDR3 residues: CASSPRDRDGQPQHF. For the CDR3, the DNA is TGTGCCAGCTCACCGAGGGACAGGGACGGACAGCCCCAGCATTTT.